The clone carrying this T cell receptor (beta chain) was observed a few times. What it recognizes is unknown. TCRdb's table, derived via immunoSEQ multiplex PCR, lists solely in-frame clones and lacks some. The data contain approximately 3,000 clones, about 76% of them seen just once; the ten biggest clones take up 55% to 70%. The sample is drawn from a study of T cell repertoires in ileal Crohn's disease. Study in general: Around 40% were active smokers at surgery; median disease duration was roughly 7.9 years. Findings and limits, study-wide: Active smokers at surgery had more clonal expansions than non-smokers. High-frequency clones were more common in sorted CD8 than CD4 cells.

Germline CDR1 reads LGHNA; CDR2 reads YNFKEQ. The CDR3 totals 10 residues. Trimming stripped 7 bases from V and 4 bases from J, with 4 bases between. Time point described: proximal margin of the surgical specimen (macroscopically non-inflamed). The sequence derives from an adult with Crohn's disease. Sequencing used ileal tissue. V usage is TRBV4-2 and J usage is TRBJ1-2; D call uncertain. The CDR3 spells CASKTYGYTF. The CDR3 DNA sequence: TGTGCCAGCAAGACCTATGGCTACACCTTC.